Reported below is one TCR beta chain. Antigen specificity is unknown. This record comes from a study of cytomegalovirus exposure and HLA in healthy donors. V dropped 5 bases and J dropped 4 bases, with 18 bases sitting between them. The CDR3 covers 15 residues. Germline V gene data show CDR1 as SGHVS and CDR2 as FNYEAQ. Primers: 60 Vbeta forward and 13 Jbeta reverse. Libraries were prepared by immunoSEQ multiplex PCR; TCRdb keeps only in-frame clonotypes and omits some of them. The table shows about 120,000 clones, with around 69% occurring only once. Study-level results: Analysis performed later found roughly 18,000 TCR beta sequences associated with HLA alleles at 0.05 false discovery rate. In a later analysis, several top co-occurrence clusters appeared linked to parvovirus B19, influenza, CMV and Epstein-Barr virus. A missense DCLRE1C variant was associated with V- and J-gene trimming of TCR beta chains in a later analysis, and an independent cohort replicated the association. Through in vitro validation, three CMV-associated chains were shown to be specific for CMV antigens.

The V gene is TRBV7-6, the J gene TRBJ2-7; D may be TRBD1 (5 bases). Sequencing was performed on PBMCs. This TCR came from a woman aged 40 to 55 in good health and CMV-seropositive. The CDR3 nucleotides are TGTGCCAGCAGCCCCCGGCAGGGTAGGTCGTACGAGCAGTACTTC. It translates to CASSPRQGRSYEQYF. The whole variable domain, remainder taken from reference TRBV7-6 and TRBJ2-7, is GAGVSQSPRYKVTKRGQDVALRCDPISGHVSLYWYRQALGQGPEFLTYFNYEAQQDKSGLPNDRFSAERPEGSISTLTIQRTEQRDSAMYRCASSPRQGRSYEQYFGPGTRLTVT.